This T cell receptor (beta chain) came from a study of blood T cell repertoires in COVID-19. Study in general: PBMCs, B-cell-depleted T cells, or T cells were the source of the cDNA or gDNA that made up the material.

Recruitment covered under 25 US areas and drew participants whose ages spanned roughly 18 to 89 years. Cohorts were assigned according to the clinical history that participants reported. Two negative PCRs, clearance, or symptom resolution had been documented for recovered Cohort 3 donors. This clone has only a few counts. This table comes from immunoSEQ multiplex PCR, and its TCRdb copy is limited to in-frame clones, with some not included. The table shows 310,000 or so clones, with around 86% occurring only once. In germline, CDR1 is SNHLY, CDR2 FYNNEI. The CDR3 runs to 13 residues. V was pared by 8 bases and J by 6 bases, with 14 bases between.

V is TRBV2 and J is TRBJ1-5, with D possibly being TRBD1 (5 bases). The sequence was collected from a woman younger than 35 who had recovered from COVID-19. Input material: PBMCs or T cells enriched from blood (not recorded which). Here the CDR3 reads CASSGGSRQPQHF. The CDR3 DNA reads as TGTGCCAGCTCGGGGGGGTCGCGTCAGCCCCAGCATTTT.